This is a list of T cell receptor beta chains from one sample in a study of OX40 agonist ivuxolimab in advanced cancers. Sequencing was performed with immunoSEQ multiplex PCR; in TCRdb, only in-frame clones are kept and a portion is missing. Among around 20,000 clones listed, over 65% were seen once. Sequences were derived from CD4+ or CD8+ T cells sorted from blood, sampled in a trial of the OX40 agonist ivuxolimab. The origin of the receptors is an adult with an advanced solid tumor such as melanoma, head and neck, liver or kidney cancer. The CDR3 runs from the conserved cysteine through the conserved F or W. D genes are given only for firm matches. For some rows the clone size is stated as once, few or many, or as a class when expanded; others skip it.

V gene	D gene	clone size	J gene	CDR3 DNA	CDR3 protein
TRBV21-1	-	-	TRBJ1-5	TGTGCCAGCAGCAAAGGCAGGACAGCAAGGAATCAGCCCCAGCATTTT	CASSKGRTARNQPQHF
TRBV28	TRBD2	once	TRBJ2-7	TGTGCCAGCAGCCCAACTAAACTTAAAGGACTAGCGGGAGTCGTCGAGCAGTACTTC	CASSPTKLKGLAGVVEQYF
TRBV7-3	-	-	TRBJ1-3	TGTGCCAGCAGCCCGGGACCCGGAAAAACCATATATTTT	CASSPGPGKTIYF
TRBV19	-	-	TRBJ1-2	TGTGCCACGTGGGACGGGGGATTCTATGGCTACACCTTC	CATWDGGFYGYTF
TRBV7-2	TRBD1	-	TRBJ2-7	TGTGCCAGCAGCTTAGGGCAGGGGGCCTACGAGCAGTACTTC	CASSLGQGAYEQYF
TRBV11-3	TRBD1	-	TRBJ2-3	TGTGCCAGCAGCAGACGGACAGGCCCCACAGATACGCAGTATTTT	CASSRRTGPTDTQYF
TRBV20-1	-	once	TRBJ2-5	TGCAGTGCACAGGGAGGAGAGACCCAGTACTTC	CSAQGGETQYF
TRBV13	-	-	TRBJ2-7	TGTGCCAGCAGCTTGGGGGCCCCCTACGAGCAGTACTTC	CASSLGAPYEQYF
TRBV30	-	once	TRBJ2-1	TGTGCCTGGAGTACTCCCGGAACAGGGCTGGGCAATGAGCAGTTCTTC	CAWSTPGTGLGNEQFF
TRBV6-1	-	-	TRBJ2-7	TGTGCCAGCAGTCCAAGGGACGAGCAGTACTTC	CASSPRDEQYF
TRBV7-3	TRBD2	-	TRBJ2-3	TGTGCCAGCAGCCGTCAGGGGCTAGCGGGAGCTTTGGATACGCAGTATTTT	CASSRQGLAGALDTQYF
TRBV7-2	-	-	TRBJ2-3	TGTGCCAGCAGCTTATTGGGCGGGGACTCCACAGATACGCAGTATTTT	CASSLLGGDSTDTQYF
TRBV7-6	-	-	TRBJ2-3	TGTGCCAGCAGCTACCAGAGCAGGGCAACTGGCACAGATACGCAGTATTTT	CASSYQSRATGTDTQYF
TRBV10-1	-	-	TRBJ1-1	TGCGCCAGCAGGGAGGGGCGCGGGGACACTGAAGCTTTCTTT	CASREGRGDTEAFF
TRBV5-5	-	-	TRBJ2-3	TGTGCCAGCAGCCCAGACGGATTCTACACAGATACGCAGTATTTT	CASSPDGFYTDTQYF
TRBV5-6	TRBD1	-	TRBJ1-4	TGTGCCAGCAGCCCACCTCCGGGACAGGGGGATGAAAAACTGTTTTTT	CASSPPPGQGDEKLFF
TRBV19	TRBD1	-	TRBJ1-5	TGTGCCAGTAGTATCCAGACAGGGAGGCAGCCCCAGCATTTT	CASSIQTGRQPQHF
TRBV10-3	-	-	TRBJ2-1	TGTGCCATCAGTCGATCAAGCGATGAGCAGTTCTTC	CAISRSSDEQFF
TRBV4-3	-	-	TRBJ2-6	TGCGCCAGCAGCCAAGGTCGTCGACACCTCTCTGGGGCCAACGTCCTGACTTTC	CASSQGRRHLSGANVLTF
TRBV18	-	-	TRBJ1-3	TGTGCCAGCTCACCCCTACCCGGGGGAGAGGACACCATATATTTT	CASSPLPGGEDTIYF
TRBV7-3	-	-	TRBJ1-2	TGTGCCAGCAGCTTAACTCACAACCCGGACTATGGCTACACCTTC	CASSLTHNPDYGYTF
TRBV11-2	-	-	TRBJ1-1	TGTGCCAGCAGCTTGGGACGGACACTTGACATGAACACTGAAGCTTTCTTT	CASSLGRTLDMNTEAFF
TRBV9	TRBD2	-	TRBJ2-1	TGTGCCAGCAGCCCTGGGACTAGTTTGGTCTTC	CASSPGTSLVF
TRBV28	-	few	TRBJ1-1	TGTGCCAGCAAACTAGTGGGGGGAGCAAACACTGAAGCTTTCTTT	CASKLVGGANTEAFF
TRBV15	-	few	TRBJ2-5	TGTGCCACCAGCGGAGCGGGTGGGGAGACCCAGTACTTC	CATSGAGGETQYF
TRBV28	TRBD1	-	TRBJ2-5	TGTGCCAGCAGTTTAGTGTACAGGGGGCATGAGCAGTACTTC	CASSLVYRGHEQYF
TRBV14	-	-	TRBJ2-3	TGTGCCAGCAGCCATTCCCTGACAGATACGCAGTATTTT	CASSHSLTDTQYF
TRBV5-4	-	once	TRBJ1-1	TGTGCCAGCAGCCGTACAGGGAACACTGAAGCTTTCTTT	CASSRTGNTEAFF
TRBV5-6	-	-	TRBJ2-3	TGTGCCAGCAGCTTGGGGAGGACCCTCACAGATACGCAGTATTTT	CASSLGRTLTDTQYF
TRBV5-4	TRBD1	-	TRBJ2-3	TGTGCCAGCAGCCTGACAGGGTTGGATACGCAGTATTTT	CASSLTGLDTQYF
TRBV30	-	-	TRBJ1-2	TGTGCCTGGAGTGGTTCCGGAAATGGCTACACCTTC	CAWSGSGNGYTF
TRBV7-2	-	-	TRBJ2-7	TGTGCCAGCAGCTTAAGCCCCCGGACGGCCTCCTACGAGCAGTACTTC	CASSLSPRTASYEQYF
TRBV5-1	-	-	TRBJ1-2	TGCGCCAGCAGCTTGGACGGGACACCTTCTAACTATGGCTACACCTTC	CASSLDGTPSNYGYTF
TRBV7-9	-	-	TRBJ2-1	TGTGCCAGCAGCCCCCGGGAGCGAGTCAATGAGCAGTTCTTC	CASSPRERVNEQFF
TRBV28	TRBD2	-	TRBJ2-7	TGTGCCAGCATCGGACAACCGGGGAACCCTAGCGGGAGTTACTACGAGCAGTACTTC	CASIGQPGNPSGSYYEQYF
TRBV6-1	TRBD2	-	TRBJ2-3	TGTGCCAGCAGTGAAGCCGCCAGCGGGGGGGCAGGAGATACGCAGTATTTT	CASSEAASGGAGDTQYF
TRBV5-6	-	few	TRBJ2-7	TGTGCCAGCACCTTGGGGGCAGGGAATTCCTACGAGCAGTACTTC	CASTLGAGNSYEQYF
TRBV19	-	few	TRBJ1-1	TGTGCCACCGGGAGGGACGACGTTGAAGCTTTCTTT	CATGRDDVEAFF
TRBV5-6	TRBD1	-	TRBJ1-3	TGTGCCAGCAGCTTCGAACAGGGGTTGGGAAACACCATATATTTT	CASSFEQGLGNTIYF
TRBV5-1	-	few	TRBJ2-7	TGCGCCAGCAGATACTTGACTAGCTCCTACGAGCAGTACTTC	CASRYLTSSYEQYF
TRBV4-2	-	-	TRBJ1-4	TGTGCCAGCAGCTTGCTTTCCCAGGGGTCATATAATGAAAAACTGTTTTTT	CASSLLSQGSYNEKLFF
TRBV11-2	-	few	TRBJ2-6	TGTGCCAGCAGCTTTTCTGATGGGGCCAACGTCCTGACTTTC	CASSFSDGANVLTF
TRBV5-1	TRBD2	-	TRBJ2-1	TGCGCCAGCAGCTCTGGTCGTGGCGGGAGAAATGAGCAGTTCTTC	CASSSGRGGRNEQFF
TRBV7-2	-	few	TRBJ2-7	TGTGCCAGCAGCACTTTGGCGGGGCTCCCTTACGAGCAGTACTTC	CASSTLAGLPYEQYF
TRBV7-9	-	-	TRBJ1-3	TGTGCCAGCAGCTTGGACACGGGGCTTGGAAACACCATATATTTT	CASSLDTGLGNTIYF
TRBV7-2	-	-	TRBJ2-2	TGTACAAGTAGGGGAGGCAATTTAAACACCGGGGAGCTGTTTTTT	CTSRGGNLNTGELFF
TRBV9	-	-	TRBJ2-7	TGTGCCAGCAGCGTAGGAACTAGGGGCGAGCAGTACTTC	CASSVGTRGEQYF
TRBV7-9	-	once	TRBJ2-3	TGTGCCAGCAGCCTCCCATTGGATACGCAGTATTTT	CASSLPLDTQYF
TRBV2	-	-	TRBJ2-3	TGTGCCAGCAGTGGGTCCATGAGAGATACGCAGTATTTT	CASSGSMRDTQYF
TRBV12-1	-	-	TRBJ2-7	TGTGCCAGCAGCAACCGGCAAGGGTTAGTGTCCCCCTCAAAGATCTACGAGCAGTACTTC	CASSNRQGLVSPSKIYEQYF